The source of this T cell receptor (beta chain) is a study of blood T cell repertoires in COVID-19 (dated by TCRdb to between 2020 and 2021). For context, the study as a whole: The collaborator samples originated in the United States, Italy and Spain and spanned the acute and convalescent phases of COVID-19. The material from the prospective study consisted of cDNA or gDNA derived from T cells, B-cell-depleted T cells, or PBMCs. Deeply sampled blood TCRbeta repertoires from subjects exposed to, actively infected with, or recovered from COVID-19 were included in the dataset. The repertoires were released in a freely available public database meant as a resource for research on the immune response to SARS-CoV-2. Samples came from the ongoing ImmuneRACE study (first 160 participants) plus 1,254 subjects from 6 global collaborators. Nearly every sample came with metadata listing a de-identified subject ID, COVID-19 status, age in years and sex. Where available, HLA class I and class II types were taken from metadata supplied by the sample provider and were not determined by assay-based typing.

Each collaborating institution followed its own protocols to collect whole blood in K2EDTA tubes. Collaborator samples were shipped for TCRbeta analysis as frozen whole blood, isolated PBMCs, or DNA extracted from either sample type. TCRbeta CDR3 regions were amplified from genomic DNA using the immunoSEQ Assay, a bias-controlled multiplex PCR. Per the original workflow: Within the assay, amplification of reference gene primers was used to estimate how many nucleated cells each sample contained. Sequence reads were collapsed and filtered to measure the absolute abundance of every unique TCRbeta CDR3 rearrangement. Productive Simpson clonality was computed per sample as the square root of Simpson's diversity index over productive rearrangements. The immuneACCESS repertoire file appears here via TCRdb, limited to in-frame rearrangements. These files lack a portion of the clones; in checked studies, under half of the deficit traces to unresolved V genes, and the cause of the others is not known. The D gene and trimming were derived from the DNA, and the V and J assignments and clone size from that table. The sample table shows roughly 260,000 clones, and approximately 89% are seen once. The ten largest clones take up over 2% of the sample.

As concerns this clone: The clone's antigen remains unknown. No much larger clone exists at a distance of one base, and base qualities are not known.

From the cysteine through the phenylalanine, the CDR3 covers 14 amino acids. Kept here is only the CDR3 DNA, which spans 42 bases and is read in frame from base 1. The germline ends are 10 bases apart after V is trimmed by 1 base and J by 5 bases. CDR1 and CDR2, looked up from the germline V gene, are SGHTA and FQGNSA. Broad study findings and their caveats: The quantity of clinical and demographic metadata differed by source and by participant and was supplied without curation.

The TCR comes from a woman between 45 and 65 years old with acute or convalescent COVID-19. Here the chain combines TRBV7-2 and TRBJ2-3; no confident D gene assignment can be made. Sequencing input: peripheral blood. DNA sequence: TGTGCCAGCAGCTTAGTGGTAGCTGGAGATACGCAGTATTTT. Protein translation: CASSLVVAGDTQYF.